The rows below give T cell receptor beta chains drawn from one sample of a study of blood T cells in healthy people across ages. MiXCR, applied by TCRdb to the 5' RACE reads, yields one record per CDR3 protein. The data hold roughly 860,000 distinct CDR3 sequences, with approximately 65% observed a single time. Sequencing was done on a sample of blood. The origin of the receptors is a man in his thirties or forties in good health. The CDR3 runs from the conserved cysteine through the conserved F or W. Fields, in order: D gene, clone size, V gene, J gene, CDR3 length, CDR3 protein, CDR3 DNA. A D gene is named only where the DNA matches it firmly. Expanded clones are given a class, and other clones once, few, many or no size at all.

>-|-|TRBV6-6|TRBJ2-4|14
CASSYSSGKNIQYF
TGTGCCAGCAGTTACTCGTCCGGTAAAAACATTCAGTACTTC
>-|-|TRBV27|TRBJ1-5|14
CASSLSVPNQPQHF
TGTGCCAGCAGTTTGTCCGTACCCAATCAGCCCCAGCATTTT
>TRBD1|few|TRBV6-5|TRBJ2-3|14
CASRLGQGTDTQYF
TGTGCCAGCAGGCTGGGACAGGGCACAGATACGCAGTATTTT
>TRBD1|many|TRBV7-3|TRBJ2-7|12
CASSTGGGEQYF
TGTGCCAGCAGCACAGGGGGAGGCGAGCAGTACTTC
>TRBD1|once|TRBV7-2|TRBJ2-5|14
CASSFQGAQETQYF
TGTGCCAGCAGCTTCCAGGGGGCGCAAGAGACCCAGTACTTC
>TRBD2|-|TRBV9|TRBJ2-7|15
CASSLTSGRAHEQYF
TGTGCCAGCAGCCTTACTAGCGGGAGGGCCCACGAGCAGTACTTC
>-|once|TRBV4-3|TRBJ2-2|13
CASSQDHLGELFF
TGCGCCAGCAGCCAAGATCACCTCGGGGAGCTGTTTTTT
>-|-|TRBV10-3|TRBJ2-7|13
CAIRGGTTYEQYF
TGTGCCATCAGGGGGGGAACAACCTACGAGCAGTACTTC
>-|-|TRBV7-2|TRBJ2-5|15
CASSSQDPTGETQYF
TGTGCCAGCAGCTCTCAAGATCCAACAGGGGAGACCCAGTACTTC
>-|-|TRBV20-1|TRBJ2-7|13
CSVPDPKISEQYF
TGCAGTGTCCCGGACCCCAAAATCTCCGAGCAGTACTTC
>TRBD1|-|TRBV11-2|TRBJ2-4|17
CASSFSPGGQGWNIQYF
TGTGCCAGCAGCTTCTCCCCCGGGGGACAGGGGTGGAACATTCAGTACTTC
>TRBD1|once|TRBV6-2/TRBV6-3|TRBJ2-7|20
CASSYGQGQTEGPRHYEQYF
TGTGCCAGCAGTTACGGACAGGGACAGACTGAGGGACCACGCCACTACGAGCAGTACTTC
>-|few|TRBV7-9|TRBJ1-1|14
CASSLLDSYTEAFF
TGTGCCAGCAGCTTGTTGGACAGCTACACTGAAGCTTTCTTT
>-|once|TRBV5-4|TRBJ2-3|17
CASSLAGRIFLTDTQYF
TGTGCCAGCAGCTTGGCGGGACGGATATTTCTCACAGATACGCAGTATTTT